These 21 T cell receptor beta chains were sequenced from one sample in a study of blood T cell repertoires in COVID-19. Using immunoSEQ multiplex PCR, the repertoire was profiled, and TCRdb retains in-frame clones only, with some absent. The sample includes over 200,000 clones, 89% of them seen just once. Sequenced sample: PBMCs or T cells enriched from blood (not recorded which). The receptors derive from a woman in her twenties or thirties with acute COVID-19.

The J gene is TRBJ1-1, the V gene TRBV5-5, with D perhaps TRBD1 (5 bases). Trimming cost V 6 bases and J 3 bases, with 12 bases left between them. The V gene's germline CDR1 is SGHKS and CDR2 YYEKEE (reference sequence). This CDR3 has 13 amino acids. The CDR3 region is CASTPRGDTEAFF. Here the CDR3 DNA reads TGTGCCAGCACTCCCCGGGGGGACACTGAAGCTTTCTTT.

This chain connects TRBV7-2 to TRBJ1-6; D uncertain. CDR1 and CDR2 from the germline V gene are SGHTA and FQGNSA. The CDR3 totals 16 residues. V was trimmed by 5 bases and J by 0 bases, leaving 11 bases between them. The CDR3 reads CASSPRPSSYNSPLHF. In nucleotides, the CDR3 is TGTGCCAGCAGCCCTAGGCCCTCCTCCTATAATTCACCCCTCCACTTT.

This clone was recorded once. This chain links TRBV19 with TRBJ2-2, with 7 nucleotides matching TRBD1. The CDR3 runs 16 residues. V lost 7 bases and J lost 4; bases outside the gene matches: 12. The germline CDR1 and CDR2 sequences are LNHDA and SQIVND (reference sequence). The CDR3 sequence is CASNNRGVGGTGELFF. The CDR3 region has the DNA TGTGCCAGTAATAACAGGGGTGTGGGCGGCACCGGGGAGCTGTTTTTT. Combining the CDR3 with reference TRBV19 and TRBJ2-2 gives the whole variable domain DGGITQSPKYLFRKEGQNVTLSCEQNLNHDAMYWYRQDPGQGLRLIYYSQIVNDFQKGDIAEGYSVSREKKESFPLTVTSAQKNPTAFYLCASNNRGVGGTGELFFGEGSRLTVL.

The chain is built from TRBV2 and TRBJ1-3, with D possibly TRBD1 on 6 matching bases. Germline V CDR1 and CDR2: SNHLY, FYNNEI. V lost 5 bases to trimming and J lost 0 bases, with 11 bases between them. The CDR3 sequence is 15 residues long. The CDR3: CASSRQVFSGNTIYF. DNA of the CDR3: TGTGCCAGCAGTAGACAGGTTTTCTCTGGAAACACCATATATTTT. The full variable domain, with the rest looked up from reference TRBV2 and TRBJ1-3, is EPEVTQTPSHQVTQMGQEVILRCVPISNHLYFYWYRQILGQKVEFLVSFYNNEISEKSEIFDDQFSVERPDGSNFTLKIRSTKLEDSAMYFCASSRQVFSGNTIYFGEGSWLTVV.

V gene TRBV5-1 combines with J gene TRBJ2-7; the D gene is possibly TRBD2 (6 bases). The V end lost 4 bases, the J end lost 2 bases, and 19 bases lay between the germline ends. This CDR3 comprises 16 residues. Germline V gives CDR1 SGHRS, CDR2 YFSETQ. The CDR3 DNA reads as TGCGCCAGCAGCCCGCGGCGGGACGAACTGACCTACGAGCAGTACTTC. Translating gives CASSPRRDELTYEQYF.

This chain uses TRBV5-1 with TRBJ2-7; 12 bases match TRBD1. The CDR3 runs 15 residues. The V gene end was trimmed by 0 bases and the J gene end by 8 bases; junction bases not matched to a gene: 6. CDR1 is SGHRS, CDR2 YFSETQ, per germline. This CDR3 is CASSLVGTGGAQQYF. The CDR3 DNA reads TGCGCCAGCAGCTTGGTTGGGACAGGGGGCGCTCAGCAGTACTTC.

The chain is built from TRBV5-1 and TRBJ2-1; TRBD2 matches at 8 bases. The V and J ends lost 1 base and 5 bases, in that order; junction bases with no gene match: 17. The CDR3 is made up of 19 amino acids. Germline V gives CDR1 SGHRS, CDR2 YFSETQ. The CDR3 DNA is TGCGCCAGCAGCTTGATTGGAGCGGGGGACCTAAAAGCCCACAATGAGCAGTTCTTC. Its protein product is CASSLIGAGDLKAHNEQFF.

In DNA, the CDR3 is TGTGCCAGCAGCTCCCCCTCAGGGGGCTATAACACCGGGGAGCTGTTTTTT. It is translated as CASSSPSGGYNTGELFF. J is TRBJ2-2 and V is TRBV7-2; TRBD1 aligns across 8 bases. Germline lookup yields CDR1 SGHTA and CDR2 FQGNSA. The V and J ends lost 4 bases and 2 bases, in that order; junction bases with no gene match: 9. This CDR3 has 17 residues.

Only one count was recorded for this clone. The CDR3 region has the DNA TGTGCCAGCAGCTTAGATGGGGGGGACACAACCTACGAGCAGTACTTC. Amino acid sequence: CASSLDGGDTTYEQYF. The chain recombines TRBV11-2 with TRBJ2-7, with D possibly TRBD2 on 7 matching bases. Per germline, CDR1 SGHAT and CDR2 FQNNGV. V lost 0 bases, J lost 2 bases, and 14 bases lay in between. The CDR3 is 16 amino acids.

The chain uses TRBV18 and TRBJ1-4; perhaps TRBD1 as D (5 bases). In germline, CDR1 is KGHSH, CDR2 LQKENI. The CDR3 contains 14 residues. Trimming removed 5 bases at V and 6 bases at J, with 13 bases between. DNA of the CDR3: TGTGCCAGCTCAACAACCTGGGGGGATGAAAAACTGTTTTTT. As protein: CASSTTWGDEKLFF.

This clone appeared a few times. The rearrangement joins TRBV18 to TRBJ1-1; 8 nucleotides agree with TRBD1. Trimming cost V 1 base and J 1 base; bases outside gene matches: 8. Germline V gene data show CDR1 as KGHSH and CDR2 as LQKENI. The CDR3 spans 17 residues. Here the CDR3 reads CASSPRGQGMGNTEAFF. In DNA form, the CDR3 reads TGTGCCAGCTCACCACGAGGACAGGGTATGGGGAACACTGAAGCTTTCTTT.

The rearrangement links TRBV19 to TRBJ2-7; the D gene is possibly TRBD2 (6 bases). Germline V gene lookup returns CDR1 LNHDA and CDR2 SQIVND (reference sequence). The CDR3 covers 13 residues. Between the trimmed V and J ends, which lost 7 bases and 3 bases, there was a span of 13 bases. In DNA, the CDR3 is TGTGCCAGTACTAGCGAGAATAGCTACGAGCAGTACTTC. Protein: CASTSENSYEQYF.

The CDR3 DNA reads TGTGCCAGCAGCTTAGGACTAGCGCCGGGCGCCCCGCAGTACTTC. This gives the protein CASSLGLAPGAPQYF. The J gene is TRBJ2-7, the V gene TRBV11-2, with 8 bases matching TRBD2. The CDR3 has 15 residues. Germline assignment: CDR1 SGHAT and CDR2 FQNNGV. J was trimmed by 9 bases and V by 1 base; bases with no gene match: 11.

The chain joins TRBV27 to TRBJ2-1; weak D call: TRBD1 (6 bases). Germline CDR1 and CDR2: MNHEY and SMNVEV (reference sequence). The V end was cut by 5 bases, the J end by 2 bases, with 16 bases between. This CDR3 comprises 16 residues. The CDR3 sequence is CASSTDRRSPYNEQFF. The CDR3 nucleotides are TGTGCCAGCAGTACCGACAGGAGAAGTCCCTACAATGAGCAGTTCTTC.

This rearrangement joins TRBV28 to TRBJ1-1; a weak D match, TRBD1 (5 bases). Trimming cost V 7 bases and J 5 bases, with 11 bases left between them. The CDR3 loop spans 12 amino acids. From germline, CDR1 is MDHEN and CDR2 SYDVKM. The CDR3 DNA reads TGTGCCAGCACCAGGACACAGACTGAAGCTTTCTTT. Translation: CASTRTQTEAFF.

CDR3 DNA: TGTGCCAGCAGCACCCGCCCCCTAGCGGGGGGACGCACAGATACGCAGTATTTT. This sequence encodes CASSTRPLAGGRTDTQYF. This chain connects TRBV7-9 to TRBJ2-3, with 11 positions matching TRBD2. J was trimmed by 1 base and V by 5 bases; bases with no gene match: 11. This CDR3 spans 18 amino acids. Germline CDR1 is SEHNR and CDR2 is FQNEAQ (reference sequence).

The J gene is TRBJ1-2, the V gene TRBV2; 7 positions agree with TRBD1. Germline lookup yields CDR1 SNHLY and CDR2 FYNNEI. J gave up 4 bases and V 3 bases, and 5 bases lay outside the gene matches. The CDR3 runs 14 residues. CDR3 bases: TGTGCCAGCAGTGATACAGGGGCAGCCTATGGCTACACCTTC. Encoded protein: CASSDTGAAYGYTF.

J is TRBJ2-1 and V is TRBV30; TRBD2 aligns across 10 bases. Per the germline V gene, CDR1 is GTSNPN and CDR2 is SVGIG (reference sequence). Trimming at V came to 2 bases and at J to 9 bases, leaving 4 bases not matched to a gene. This CDR3 comprises 13 residues. The CDR3 region has the DNA TGTGCCTGGAGTCCAGCGGGGGGGCCTGAGCAGTTCTTC. It yields the protein CAWSPAGGPEQFF.

The chain recombines TRBV7-9 with TRBJ2-7; no clear D gene. The CDR3 loop spans 14 amino acids. Trimming removed 1 base at V and 3 bases at J, with 10 bases between. Germline CDR1 is SEHNR and CDR2 is FQNEAQ (reference sequence). The CDR3 loop is CASSLDFRYYEQYF. CDR3 nucleotide sequence: TGTGCCAGCAGCTTAGACTTCAGGTACTACGAGCAGTACTTC.

The chain joins TRBV7-2 to TRBJ2-4; TRBD2 is a possible D gene (6 bases). The CDR3 covers 16 residues. Between the trimmed V and J ends, which lost 1 base and 1 base, there was a span of 11 bases. Germline values: CDR1 SGHTA, CDR2 FQGNSA. CDR3 loop: CASSLVPLAAKNIQYF. The CDR3, as DNA: TGTGCCAGCAGCTTAGTCCCGCTAGCGGCCAAAAACATTCAGTACTTC.

This chain connects TRBV4-3 to TRBJ1-5; D uncertain. V lost 3 bases, J lost 5 bases, and 11 bases lay in between. Germline V gene data show CDR1 as LGHNA and CDR2 as YSLEER. CDR3 length: 14 residues. The CDR3 loop reads CASSHRRVDQPQHF. The CDR3 DNA reads TGCGCCAGCAGCCATCGTCGGGTCGATCAGCCCCAGCATTTT.